This TCR beta chain stems from a study of T cell repertoires in cytomegalovirus infection. Whole-study results and caveats: The ex vivo response showed dominance by HLA-C-restricted CMV-specific TCR beta clonotypes.

V was shortened by 7 bases and J by 1 base, with 11 bases between the two germline ends. The CDR3 extends over 14 amino acids. Germline loops: CDR1 MDHEN, CDR2 SYDVKM. This clonotype was observed many times. What it recognizes is unknown. TCRdb redid the calling of the reads with MiXCR, one entry per CDR3 protein. The sample records about 240,000 distinct CDR3 sequences, roughly 6.5% being singletons. This receptor was identified in a human donor in good health (CMV status not recorded). Some clones in this sample may be carry-over from other donors' samples. The gene calls are TRBV28 and TRBJ1-3, with D unclear. Source material: PBMCs. CDR3 DNA sequence: TGTGCCAGCATAGGGCTACCTTCTGGAAACACCATATATTTT. It codes for CASIGLPSGNTIYF.